Sequencing of this T cell receptor beta chain was carried out in a study of blood T cells in healthy people across ages. A J-beta primer mix and a sample-barcoded 5' primer were used in a second PCR of roughly 6 to 11 cycles. Each cDNA was tagged by a template-switch adaptor containing 12 random nucleotides. A single record per CDR3 protein comes from TCRdb applying MiXCR to the 5' RACE reads. The sample has about 1,500,000 distinct CDR3 sequences; around 42% are singletons. With 8 bases removed from V and 1 base from J, the gap between germline ends came to 8 bases. CDR3 size: 12 residues. Germline V lookup: CDR1 ENHRY, CDR2 SYGVKD.

Sequencing was carried out using blood. V gene TRBV10-3 combines with J gene TRBJ1-1, with D unresolved. The source of this sequence is a woman younger than 35 in good health. The chain's CDR3 is CAIANANTEAFF. The CDR3, as DNA: TGTGCCATCGCCAATGCGAACACTGAAGCTTTCTTT.